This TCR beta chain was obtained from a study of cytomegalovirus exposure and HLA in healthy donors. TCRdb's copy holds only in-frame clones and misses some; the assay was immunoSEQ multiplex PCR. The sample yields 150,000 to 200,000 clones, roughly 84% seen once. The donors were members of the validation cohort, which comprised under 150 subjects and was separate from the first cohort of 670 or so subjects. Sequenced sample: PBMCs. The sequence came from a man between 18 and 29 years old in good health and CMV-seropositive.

The CDR3 DNA sequence: TGTGCCAGCAGCTTAAACCAGGGAGGGTATGGCTACACCTTC. It encodes CASSLNQGGYGYTF. This chain connects TRBV5-4 to TRBJ1-2, with D perhaps TRBD1 (5 bases). The V end was cut by 2 bases, the J end by 5 bases, with 13 bases between. The germline CDR1 and CDR2 sequences are SGHNT and YYREEE (reference sequence). The CDR3 is 14 amino acids.